The entry below gives a single TCR beta chain sequence along with its context. It lacks a known antigen. No base-level quality is on record; no much larger clone is a single base apart. The run used an Illumina HiSeq 2500. Quantitative 5'-RACE with molecular barcodes was used to prepare TCR beta libraries. Per the authors' processing: A new computational method based on a probabilistic model of VDJ rearrangement was used to identify disease-linked TCR variants. TCRdb ran its own pipeline on the public reads, namely fastp trimming at Q25 and MiXCR clone calling, and kept in-frame beta chains. Each entry is one CDR3 protein sequence, shown with its most common DNA and genes. These V and J calls originate from TCRdb's pipeline instead of the authors' own analysis. The sample table holds a few hundred thousand distinct CDR3 sequences, of which over 15% were seen once. The ten largest account for approximately 1% of the sample.

The CDR3 spans 16 residues, from the cysteine through the phenylalanine. Of all the DNA, just the CDR3 is kept, 48 bases in frame from base 1. Reading the germline V gene (reference sequence) gives CDR1 MNHEY and CDR2 SMNVEV. V is clipped by 5 bases and J by 7 bases, and the sequence between their germline boundaries is 20 bases long. This sample is part of a study of CD8 T cells in ankylosing spondylitis (dated by TCRdb to about 2017). General notes on the study: T cell receptor beta repertoires were profiled in healthy donors and ankylosing spondylitis patients so that disease-linked TCR variants could be found. The full study cohort comprised 20 to 30 ankylosing spondylitis patients and roughly 100 healthy donors. Peripheral blood was sampled, and synovial fluid was also collected from ankylosing spondylitis patients. The full study reports these points: Blood from ankylosing spondylitis patients appeared to be characterized by a TCR beta motif made up of several highly homologous amino acid variants. The disease-linked clones were reported to be significantly enriched in matched synovial fluid samples from ankylosing spondylitis patients. A CD8+ phenotype was shown by the disease-linked clones, which were found at relatively low frequencies in peripheral blood. Some motif variants were previously reported in synovial fluid and blood of reactive arthritis patients, suggesting common disease-initiation mechanisms.

The sample comprised blood, either unsorted or a sorted T cell fraction (not recorded which). The sequence is built from TRBV27 and TRBJ2-2; TRBD1 is a weak D gene call, 6 bases matching. The sequence came from a male donor with ankylosing spondylitis. The CDR3 protein sequence reads: CASSPQGFARDGELFF. The nucleotides are TGTGCCAGCAGTCCACAGGGCTTTGCTAGAGACGGGGAGCTGTTTTTT.